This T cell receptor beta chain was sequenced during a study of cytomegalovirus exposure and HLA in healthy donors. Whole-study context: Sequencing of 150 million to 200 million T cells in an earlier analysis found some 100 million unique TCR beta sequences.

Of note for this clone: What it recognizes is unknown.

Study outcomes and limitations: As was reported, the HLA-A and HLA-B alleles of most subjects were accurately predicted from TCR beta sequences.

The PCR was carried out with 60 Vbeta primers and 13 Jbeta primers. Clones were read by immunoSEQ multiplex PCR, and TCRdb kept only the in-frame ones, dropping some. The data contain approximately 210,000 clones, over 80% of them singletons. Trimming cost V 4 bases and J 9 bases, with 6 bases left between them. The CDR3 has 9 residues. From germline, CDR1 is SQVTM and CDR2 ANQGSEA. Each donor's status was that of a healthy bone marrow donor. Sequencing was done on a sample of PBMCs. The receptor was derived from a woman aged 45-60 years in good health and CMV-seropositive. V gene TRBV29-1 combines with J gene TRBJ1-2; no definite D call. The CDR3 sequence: CSVAQSYTF. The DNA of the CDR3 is TGCAGCGTTGCTCAGAGCTACACCTTC.